This TCR beta chain was observed in a study of blood T cell repertoires in COVID-19. The wider study: Some COVID-19 samples were acute and others convalescent; all came from the United States, Italy and Spain. Sources were T cells, B-cell-depleted T cells, or PBMCs; the material itself was cDNA or gDNA.

Ages ranged from 18 to 89 years, with residence in about 24 US areas. Participants had their cohort set by participant-reported clinical history. The table came from immunoSEQ multiplex PCR; TCRdb's copy has only in-frame clones and leaves some out. Found here are around 190,000 clones, roughly 83% of them singletons; the top ten hold 5% to 7%. The germline V gene encodes CDR1 SGHVS and CDR2 FNYEAQ. This CDR3 contains 12 residues. With 5 bases removed from V and 1 base from J, the gap between germline ends came to 5 bases. The source is a man aged 35 to 55 with acute COVID-19. The chain joins TRBV7-6 to TRBJ1-1; D gene ambiguous. The sequencing input was PBMCs or T cells enriched from blood (not recorded which). In DNA, the CDR3 is TGTGCCAGCAGCCCATCGAACACTGAAGCTTTCTTT. It codes for CASSPSNTEAFF.